This TCR beta chain was captured in a study of blood T cell repertoires in COVID-19. In the study overall: Researchers got acute and convalescent COVID-19 samples from the United States, Italy and Spain. Nucleic acid was either cDNA or gDNA, and it came from T cells, B-cell-depleted T cells, or PBMCs.

Original analysis: Reference gene primer amplification gave nucleated cell count estimates. Using immunoSEQ multiplex PCR, the repertoire was profiled, and TCRdb retains in-frame clones only, with some absent. The DNA gave D and trimming, while V, J and clone size come from that table. Of 200,000 to 300,000 clones in the sample, approximately 86% were seen once. J lost 5 bases, V lost 0 bases, and 9 bases had no gene match. The CDR3 loop spans 17 amino acids. CDR1 is SGHAT and CDR2 is FQNNGV in the germline V gene. Source material: peripheral blood. The chain is built from TRBV11-2 and TRBJ2-3; 9 positions agree with TRBD2. The TCR sequence derives from a man aged 30-40 years with active or convalescent COVID-19. DNA for the CDR3: TGTGCCAGCAGCTTAGACATGGCTAGCGGGGCCAAAGATACGCAGTATTTT. Amino acids: CASSLDMASGAKDTQYF.